Here is one T cell receptor beta chain with its context. Its antigen remains unknown. This sample is part of a study of shared clonotypes between healthy human individuals. The CDR3 has 14 amino acids. Per germline, CDR1 SGDLS and CDR2 YYNGEE. V lost 0 bases and J 4 bases, leaving 10 bases between the germline ends. How the authors handled the data: ImmunoSEQ sequences covered only the junction and lacked quality scores; filtering therefore differed. Only in-frame clones appear in the TCRdb table, and some are missing; sequencing was by immunoSEQ multiplex PCR. The V and J calls and clone size come from that table; D and trimming were worked out from the DNA. The sample holds about 2.5 million clones, about 90% seen once. Findings and limits, study-wide: Non-shared clonotypes had lower generation probabilities than those shared by all four donors. The researchers took only blood, and tissue repertoires probably look different. Limited genetic and exposure-history diversity came from having few donors.

The origin of this receptor is a man younger than 35 in good health. Some clones in this sample may be carry-over from other donors' samples. Sequenced sample: naive CD4+ T cells from PBMCs. Subset denoted: CD45RA+ positively selected. The chain employs TRBV9 and TRBJ1-2; D is possibly TRBD1 (6 bases). As DNA, the CDR3 is TGTGCCAGCAGCGTAGTCGCGACAGGCTATGGCTACACCTTC. Protein product: CASSVVATGYGYTF.